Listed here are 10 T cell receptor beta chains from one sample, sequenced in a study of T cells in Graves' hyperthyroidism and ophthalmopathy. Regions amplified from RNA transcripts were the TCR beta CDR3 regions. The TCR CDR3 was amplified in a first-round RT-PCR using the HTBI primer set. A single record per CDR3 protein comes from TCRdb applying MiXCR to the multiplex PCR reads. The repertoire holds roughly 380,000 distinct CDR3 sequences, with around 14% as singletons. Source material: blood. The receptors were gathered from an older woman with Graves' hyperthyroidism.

The CDR3 reads CASSLISPPEWTYSNQPQHF. The CDR3 DNA reads TGTGCCAGCAGCTTAATCTCCCCCCCCGAATGGACGTATAGCAATCAGCCCCAGCATTTT. The chain recombines TRBV7-3 with TRBJ1-5; D is ambiguous. Germline-derived CDR1 and CDR2 are SGHTA and FQGTGA. Trimming cost V 1 base and J 0 bases, with 22 bases left between them. The CDR3 consists of 20 residues.

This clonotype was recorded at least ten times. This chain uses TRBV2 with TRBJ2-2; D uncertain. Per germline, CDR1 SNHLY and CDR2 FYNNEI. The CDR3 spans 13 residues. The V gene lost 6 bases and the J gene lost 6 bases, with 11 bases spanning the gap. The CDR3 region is CASSSQLAGELFF. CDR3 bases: TGTGCCAGCAGCTCTCAGTTGGCCGGGGAGCTGTTTTTT.

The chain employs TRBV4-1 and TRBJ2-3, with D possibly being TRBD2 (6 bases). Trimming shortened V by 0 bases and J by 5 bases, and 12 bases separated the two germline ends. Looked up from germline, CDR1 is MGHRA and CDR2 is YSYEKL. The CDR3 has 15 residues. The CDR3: CASSQDHPEGDTQYF. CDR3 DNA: TGCGCCAGCAGCCAAGACCACCCGGAGGGAGATACGCAGTATTTT.

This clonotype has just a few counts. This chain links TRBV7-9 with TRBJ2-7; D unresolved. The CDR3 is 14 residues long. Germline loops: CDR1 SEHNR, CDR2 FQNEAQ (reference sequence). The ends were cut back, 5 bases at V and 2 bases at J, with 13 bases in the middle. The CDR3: CASSPMDRAYEQYF. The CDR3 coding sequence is TGTGCCAGCAGCCCCATGGACCGAGCCTACGAGCAGTACTTC.

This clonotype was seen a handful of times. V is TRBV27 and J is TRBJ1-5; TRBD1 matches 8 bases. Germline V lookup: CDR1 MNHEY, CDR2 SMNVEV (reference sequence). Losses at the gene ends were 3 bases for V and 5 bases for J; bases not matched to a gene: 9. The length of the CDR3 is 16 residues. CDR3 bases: TGTGCCAGCAGTTTCTTACCCCAGGGGGCCGATCAGCCCCAGCATTTT. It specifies CASSFLPQGADQPQHF.

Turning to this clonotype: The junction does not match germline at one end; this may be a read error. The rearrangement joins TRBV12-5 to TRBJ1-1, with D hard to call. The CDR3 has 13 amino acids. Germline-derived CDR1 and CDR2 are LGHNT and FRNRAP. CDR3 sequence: CASGLALQTEALF. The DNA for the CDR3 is TGTGCTAGTGGTTTGGCCCTACAGACTGAAGCTCTCTTT.

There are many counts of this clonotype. The CDR3 reads CASSETGFPNEKLFF. As DNA, the CDR3 is TGTGCCAGCAGTGAGACAGGATTTCCTAATGAAAAACTGTTTTTT. The rearrangement joins TRBV2 to TRBJ1-4, with D possibly matching TRBD1 (6 bases). The CDR3 loop spans 15 amino acids. Trimming stripped 3 bases from V and 3 bases from J, with 11 bases between. In germline, CDR1 is SNHLY, CDR2 FYNNEI.

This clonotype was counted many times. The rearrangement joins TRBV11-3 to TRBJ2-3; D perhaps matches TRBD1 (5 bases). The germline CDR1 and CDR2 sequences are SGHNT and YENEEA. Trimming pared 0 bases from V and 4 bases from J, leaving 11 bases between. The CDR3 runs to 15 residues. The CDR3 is CASSLDLQGADTQYF. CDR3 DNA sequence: TGTGCCAGCAGCTTAGATTTGCAGGGCGCAGATACGCAGTATTTT.

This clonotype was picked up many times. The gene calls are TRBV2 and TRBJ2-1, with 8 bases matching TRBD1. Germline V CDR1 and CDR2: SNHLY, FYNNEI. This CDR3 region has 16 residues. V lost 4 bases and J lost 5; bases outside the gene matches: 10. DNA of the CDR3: TGTGCCAGCAGTGGAGGGACAGGATGGTCCAACAATGAGCAGTTCTTC. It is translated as CASSGGTGWSNNEQFF. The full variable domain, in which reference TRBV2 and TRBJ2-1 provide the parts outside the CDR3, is EPEVTQTPSHQVTQMGQEVILRCVPISNHLYFYWYRQILGQKVEFLVSFYNNEISEKSEIFDDQFSVERPDGSNFTLKIRSTKLEDSAMYFCASSGGTGWSNNEQFFGPGTRLTVL.

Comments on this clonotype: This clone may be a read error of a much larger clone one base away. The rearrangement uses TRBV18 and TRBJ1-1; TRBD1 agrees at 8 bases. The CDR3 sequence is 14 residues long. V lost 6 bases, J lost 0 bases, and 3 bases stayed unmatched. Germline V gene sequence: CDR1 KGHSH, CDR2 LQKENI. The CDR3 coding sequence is TGTGCCAGCTCCGGACAGGGTGTGAACACTGAAGCTTTCTTT. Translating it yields CASSGQGVNTEAFF.